The rows below give T cell receptor beta chains drawn from one sample of a study of T cells in Graves' hyperthyroidism and ophthalmopathy. MiXCR was run by TCRdb on the multiplex PCR reads, yielding one entry per CDR3 protein. Of hundreds of thousands of distinct CDR3 sequences listed, 13% are singletons. Specimen: blood. The origin of the receptors is a woman in her late teens or twenties with Graves' hyperthyroidism. The CDR3 runs from the conserved cysteine through the conserved F or W.

V,length,J,CDR3
TRBV28,14,TRBJ1-6,CASSLGADHSPLHF
TRBV2,15,TRBJ2-3,CASSEAGLGMDTQYF
TRBV27,11,TRBJ2-7,CASTGPTEQYF
TRBV2,15,TRBJ1-2,CASSENEQAAYGYTF
TRBV20-1,14,TRBJ2-5,CSASRTGGYETQYF
TRBV2,13,TRBJ2-7,CAGSERRVTEQYF
TRBV7-2,15,TRBJ2-7,CAGSLTEGGGYEQYF
TRBV20-1,16,TRBJ1-1,CSARDARTGAITEAFF
TRBV29-1,12,TRBJ1-1,CSVQGGPTEAFF
TRBV15,14,TRBJ1-1,CATSGRGGSTEAFF
TRBV4-1,17,TRBJ1-2,CASSQEPPETDLYGYTF
TRBV2,14,TRBJ2-7,CASSEGRGPYEQYF
TRBV14,13,TRBJ2-5,CASSQALLGPEYF
TRBV19,14,TRBJ1-2,CASAADRGLDGYTF
TRBV19,15,TRBJ2-1,CASIGTGERSNEQFF
TRBV5-1,15,TRBJ2-1,CASSTQGQIQNEQFF
TRBV6-1,18,TRBJ2-1,CASSEALEAGGPYNEQFF
TRBV20-1,14,TRBJ1-4,CSAGTGQEDEKLFF
TRBV20-1,12,TRBJ2-5,CSASTGGVTQYF
TRBV10-3,14,TRBJ1-1,CAISESGGRAEAFF
TRBV20-1,15,TRBJ1-4,CSARLVGPDNEKLFF
TRBV2,18,TRBJ1-6,CASSDPDRSRGGNSPLHF
TRBV6-2/TRBV6-3,14,TRBJ1-1,CASRLRGKFTEAFF
TRBV30,14,TRBJ2-1,CAWSISRNNNEQFF
TRBV7-9,17,TRBJ2-3,CASSLRGASGGTDTQYF
TRBV20-1,14,TRBJ2-5,CSARVPGQGETQYF
TRBV15,13,TRBJ1-2,CATSPSSQRGYTF
TRBV29-1,13,TRBJ2-1,CSVVQGNHNEQFF
TRBV6-2/TRBV6-3,16,TRBJ2-4,CASSYTDSGGENIQYF
TRBV6-5,15,TRBJ2-3,CASSYSGSRKDTQYF
TRBV12-3/TRBV12-4,15,TRBJ1-3,CASSLKGPSGNTIYF
TRBV6-1,13,TRBJ2-3,CASSPDGSDTQYF
TRBV13,15,TRBJ1-2,CASSFKGQGVSGYTF
TRBV28,13,TRBJ1-6,CASSLTGNSPLHF
TRBV7-2,14,TRBJ2-2,CASSPPGGTGELFF
TRBV6-5,15,TRBJ1-2,CASSYSLSQADGYTF
TRBV5-1,14,TRBJ2-2,CASSPDTNTGELFF
TRBV27,14,TRBJ2-7,CASSIGRGGGEQYF
TRBV9,16,TRBJ1-3,CASSVAGGGTGNTIYF
TRBV20-1,14,TRBJ1-1,CSARRSGLDTEAFF
TRBV28,14,TRBJ2-7,CASSPGDPGYEQYF
TRBV5-1,14,TRBJ2-3,CASSLPRAMDTQYF
TRBV28,14,TRBJ2-5,CASSLTTGEETQYF
TRBV12-3/TRBV12-4,11,TRBJ1-6,CASSGGSPLHF
TRBV20-1,14,TRBJ1-2,CSARDPDSAYGYTF
TRBV20-1,15,TRBJ1-6,CSATGTDAYNSPLHF
TRBV5-5,15,TRBJ1-5,CASSPAATLAEPQHF
TRBV28,13,TRBJ1-1,CASNQQGADGAFF
TRBV10-1,16,TRBJ1-5,CASSDPTGSGNQPQHF
TRBV4-2,15,TRBJ2-4,CASSDWDLAKNIQYF
TRBV20-1,15,TRBJ2-5,CSAPRGGGGWETQYF
TRBV30,16,TRBJ2-2,CAWSLTGYLVAGELFF
TRBV19,13,TRBJ1-2,CASSTRQGYGYTF
TRBV5-1,13,TRBJ2-7,CASSLVDLNEQYF
TRBV9,16,TRBJ2-2,CASSVGDSLVPGELFF
TRBV18,13,TRBJ2-1,CASSGDSGNEQFF
TRBV20-1,15,TRBJ2-7,CSAMTGTQFIYEQYF